A selection of T cell receptor beta chains follows, all from one sample in a study of neoadjuvant nivolumab and ipilimumab in lung cancer. Only in-frame clones appear in the TCRdb table, and some are missing; sequencing was by immunoSEQ multiplex PCR. The data contain about 38,000 clones, approximately 89% of them singletons. The sample here was peripheral blood, taken before neoadjuvant nivolumab, alone or with ipilimumab. These receptors came from an adult with non-small cell lung cancer. The CDR3 runs from the conserved cysteine through the conserved F or W. A D gene is named only where the DNA matches it firmly. Expanded clones get a size class; other rows say once, few or many, or leave the size out.

>TRBV5-1|NA|TRBJ2-7|TRBD1
TGCGCCAGCAGCTTCGGGACCACAGGGGTTGAGCAGTACTTC
CASSFGTTGVEQYF
>TRBV5-1|NA|TRBJ2-1|TRBD1
TGCGCCAGCAGCCCAACACCGGGACAGGGCTACAATGAGCAGTTCTTC
CASSPTPGQGYNEQFF
>TRBV7-9|once|TRBJ2-1|NA
TGTGCCAGCAGCGCCCCCGTGGACGGGGTCGTCTACAATGAGCAGTTCTTC
CASSAPVDGVVYNEQFF
>TRBV10-3|NA|TRBJ1-5|TRBD1
TGTGCCATCGGTCCAGGACAGGGGAGCAATCAGCCCCAGCATTTT
CAIGPGQGSNQPQHF
>TRBV5-1|NA|TRBJ2-7|TRBD1
TGCGCCAGCAGCCCCCCGTCCGGGACAGGGAGCCACGAGCAGTACTTC
CASSPPSGTGSHEQYF
>TRBV18|NA|TRBJ1-5|NA
TGTGCCAGCTCACCATCGGGGTTTAATCAGCCCCAGCATTTT
CASSPSGFNQPQHF
>TRBV7-2|NA|TRBJ2-3|NA
TGTGCCAGCAGCTTAGAGGCCAGGGGGGGCACAGATACGCAGTATTTT
CASSLEARGGTDTQYF
>TRBV2|NA|TRBJ1-1|NA
TGTGCCAGCAGTGACAGGGTCTACGCTTTCTTT
CASSDRVYAFF
>TRBV5-1|NA|TRBJ1-5|NA
TGCGCCAGCAGCTTAGGGCAGTCTGGCCAGCCCCAGCATTTT
CASSLGQSGQPQHF
>TRBV30|NA|TRBJ2-5|NA
TGTGCCTGGAGTACCGGACGGGGTCAAGAGACCCAGTACTTC
CAWSTGRGQETQYF
>TRBV29-1|NA|TRBJ2-1|NA
TGCAGCGTTGATTTGCAGGGGACCTACAATGAGCAGTTCTTC
CSVDLQGTYNEQFF
>TRBV5-4|NA|TRBJ1-4|NA
TGTGCCAGCAGCTCAAATAGGAACAGGGTGAATGAAAAACTGTTTTTT
CASSSNRNRVNEKLFF
>TRBV7-2|NA|TRBJ2-7|TRBD2
TGTGCCAGCAGCTTAGAGGCACTAGCGGTCTACCCCAAGTACTTC
CASSLEALAVYPKYF
>TRBV6-1|NA|TRBJ2-3|NA
TGTGCCAGCAGTGATATACCAGATACGCAGTATTTT
CASSDIPDTQYF
>TRBV5-4|NA|TRBJ2-7|TRBD2
TGTGCCAGCAGCGTATCTAGCGGGCCCACCTACGAGCAGTACTTC
CASSVSSGPTYEQYF
>TRBV6-5|NA|TRBJ2-7|NA
TGTGCCAGCAAGGGAGGACCCTACGAGCAGTACTTC
CASKGGPYEQYF
>TRBV7-2|NA|TRBJ1-1|NA
TGTGCCAGCAGCGAGATAGGAGGTGTTTTGAACACTGAAGCTTTCTTT
CASSEIGGVLNTEAFF
>TRBV7-3|few|TRBJ2-5|NA
TGTGCCAGCAGCTCGTCTAGCGCGGAGACCCAGTACTTC
CASSSSSAETQYF
>TRBV4-2|NA|TRBJ2-2|TRBD2
TGTGCCGTACTGGGACTAGCGGACGCGAACACCGGGGAGCTGTTTTTT
CAVLGLADANTGELFF
>TRBV7-2|NA|TRBJ2-7|NA
TGTGCCAGCAGCCGAAGCTCTCCATACGAGCAGTACTTC
CASSRSSPYEQYF
>TRBV15|NA|TRBJ2-7|TRBD2
TGTGCCACCAGCAGAGATACGGGACTAGGGGCTGGCTCCTACGAGCAGTACTTC
CATSRDTGLGAGSYEQYF
>TRBV10-2|NA|TRBJ1-4|NA
TGCGCCAGCAGCCGAGGGTCCTATGAAAAACTGTTTTTT
CASSRGSYEKLFF
>TRBV5-1|once|TRBJ1-2|TRBD1
TGCGCCAGCAGCCACACCATCGACAGGGTGGATGGCTACACCTTC
CASSHTIDRVDGYTF
>TRBV9|NA|TRBJ2-1|NA
TGTGCCAGCAGCGGACAGATGCTAGCGCTCCAGGGTGAGCAGTTCTTC
CASSGQMLALQGEQFF
>TRBV5-4|NA|TRBJ2-1|NA
TGTGCCAGCAGCTGGGGACAAGCGAGCTACAATGAGCAGTTCTTC
CASSWGQASYNEQFF
>TRBV11-2|NA|TRBJ2-3|NA
TGTGCCAGCAGCTTAGATGGCGGCTTGCCAGATACGCAGTATTTT
CASSLDGGLPDTQYF
>TRBV28|NA|TRBJ2-7|TRBD2
TGTGCCAGCAGTCTCGTAGCGGGAGGTTGGAACGAGCAGTACTTC
CASSLVAGGWNEQYF
>TRBV6-5|NA|TRBJ1-5|TRBD1
TGTGCCAGCAGTACAGGGGGCAGGCAGCCCCAGCATTTT
CASSTGGRQPQHF
>TRBV11-2|NA|TRBJ2-3|TRBD1
TGTGCCAGTAAGAACAGGGGGCGAGAAAAAGATACGCAGTATTTT
CASKNRGREKDTQYF
>TRBV7-7|NA|TRBJ1-1|NA
TGTGCCAGCAGCTTACGGTTGAACACTGAAGCTTTCTTT
CASSLRLNTEAFF
>TRBV5-4|NA|TRBJ2-7|TRBD1
TGTGCCAGCAGCTTTCGACAGGGGCCTCGGGAGCAGTACTTC
CASSFRQGPREQYF
>TRBV9|NA|TRBJ2-3|NA
TGTGCCAGCAGCGTAGTGGGAGTCACAATGCAGGATACGCAGTATTTT
CASSVVGVTMQDTQYF
>TRBV5-6|few|TRBJ1-1|TRBD1
TGTGCCAGCAGCTTAGGGACAGTAAATGTACAAGCTTTCTTT
CASSLGTVNVQAFF
>TRBV7-3|once|TRBJ2-3|NA
TGTGCCAGCAGCCGAAGAACAGGGTCGGCAGATACGCAGTATTTT
CASSRRTGSADTQYF
>TRBV30|NA|TRBJ2-1|TRBD2
TGTGCCTGGAGTGACCAAGGACTAGCAGGGGATGAGCAGTTCTTC
CAWSDQGLAGDEQFF
>TRBV28|NA|TRBJ2-7|TRBD2
TGTGCCAGCAGTTTGACTAGCGGGAGGATTGGATACGAGCAGTACTTC
CASSLTSGRIGYEQYF
>TRBV14|NA|TRBJ2-7|NA
TGTGCCAGCAGCCGAGATATTATACCTTCCTACGAGCAGTACTTC
CASSRDIIPSYEQYF
>TRBV4-3|NA|TRBJ2-2|TRBD1
TGCGCCAGCAGCCAAGATGGGACAGCGACCACCGGGGAGCTGTTTTTT
CASSQDGTATTGELFF
>TRBV7-6|NA|TRBJ2-7|NA
TGTGCCAGCAGCTTAGCAGGGATGGGTAGGGAGCAGTACTTC
CASSLAGMGREQYF
>TRBV9|NA|TRBJ1-2|TRBD1
TGTGCCAGCAGCGTGGAGCAGGGACAGGGGGCTCTATTCAACTATGGCTACACCTTC
CASSVEQGQGALFNYGYTF
>TRBV6-5|once|TRBJ2-7|NA
TGTGCCAGCAGTTACTCAGAAAAAATGGGATACGAGCAGTACTTC
CASSYSEKMGYEQYF
>TRBV5-1|NA|TRBJ2-5|NA
TGCGCCAGCAGAGAAGAGGGGCTGGGCGAGACCCAGTACTTC
CASREEGLGETQYF
>TRBV11-3|once|TRBJ2-5|TRBD2
TGTGCCAGCAGCCGTCTCAGAGCGGGGAACCAAGAGACCCAGTACTTC
CASSRLRAGNQETQYF
>TRBV19|NA|TRBJ2-1|NA
TGTGCCAGTAGTATAGATCACCAACAAAGGTATAATGAGCAGTTCTTC
CASSIDHQQRYNEQFF
>TRBV7-9|NA|TRBJ2-7|NA
TGTGCCAGCAGCTCGGGGGCTCTATCGGATAAGCAGTACTTC
CASSSGALSDKQYF
>TRBV5-5|NA|TRBJ1-2|TRBD1
TGTGCCAGCAGCTTGGCGGGGACAGGGGCCTTAACTTATGGCTACACCTTC
CASSLAGTGALTYGYTF
>TRBV18|NA|TRBJ2-1|NA
TGTGCCAGCTCACCTGACATAAAGGCCTACAATGAGCAGTTCTTC
CASSPDIKAYNEQFF
>TRBV21-1|NA|TRBJ2-7|NA
TGTGCCAGCACACTTGAGGACAGAATCTACGAGCAGTACTTC
CASTLEDRIYEQYF
>TRBV28|NA|TRBJ2-5|TRBD2
TGTGCCAGCAAGGCGGGAGGGGGGGAGACCCAGTACTTC
CASKAGGGETQYF
>TRBV28|NA|TRBJ2-7|NA
TGTGCCAGCAGTCTTCTATGGGGAGGTGGATACGAGCAGTACTTC
CASSLLWGGGYEQYF
>TRBV4-1|NA|TRBJ1-2|NA
TGCGCCAGCAGCCAGTTGACCAGACGGAGAGACGGCCTTAACTATGGCTACACCTTC
CASSQLTRRRDGLNYGYTF
>TRBV6-5|NA|TRBJ2-1|NA
TGTGCCAGCAGTCTCAACAGAAATCCTTACAATGAGCAGTTCTTC
CASSLNRNPYNEQFF
>TRBV7-2|NA|TRBJ2-7|NA
TGTGCCAGCAGCTTAGGTGGTCGGGGGCTATCGACCTACGAGCAGTACTTC
CASSLGGRGLSTYEQYF